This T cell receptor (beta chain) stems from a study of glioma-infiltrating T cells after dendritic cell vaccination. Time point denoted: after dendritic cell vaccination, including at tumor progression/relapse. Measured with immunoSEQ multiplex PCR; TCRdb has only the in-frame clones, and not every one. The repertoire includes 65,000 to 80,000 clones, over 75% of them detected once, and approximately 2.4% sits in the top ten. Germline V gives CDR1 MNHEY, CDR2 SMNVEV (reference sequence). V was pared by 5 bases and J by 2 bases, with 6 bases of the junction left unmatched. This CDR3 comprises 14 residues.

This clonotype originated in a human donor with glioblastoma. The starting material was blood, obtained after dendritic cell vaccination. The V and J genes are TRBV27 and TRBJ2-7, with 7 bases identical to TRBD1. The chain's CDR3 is CASSADRTPYEQYF. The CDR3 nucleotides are TGTGCCAGCAGTGCGGACAGGACCCCCTACGAGCAGTACTTC.